A selection of T cell receptor beta chains follows, all from one sample in a study of shared clonotypes between healthy human individuals. Profiling relied on immunoSEQ multiplex PCR, and the TCRdb table lists in-frame clones only, not all of them. Seen here are under 2,500,000 clones, nearly 97% observed once, and the top ten hold approximately 0.13%. Sequencing was performed on naive CD4+ T cells sorted from blood. Source of these receptors: a man aged 18 to 29 in good health. Each CDR3 is given with its conserved first and last residue. The D gene is left open where the match is weak. Rows give clone size only sometimes, using once, few, many, or a class for an expanded clone.

D,size,J,V,DNA,CDR3
TRBD1,-,TRBJ1-5,TRBV19,TGTGCCAGTAGTATAGTGGTCACAGGGGATCAGCCCCAGCATTTT,CASSIVVTGDQPQHF
-,-,TRBJ1-5,TRBV5-8,TGTGCCAGCAGCTTGGCGGTTTATAGCAATCAGCCCCAGCATTTT,CASSLAVYSNQPQHF
-,-,TRBJ1-2,TRBV30,TGTGCCTGGCAGGGTAATCAGAATGGCTACACCTTC,CAWQGNQNGYTF
-,-,TRBJ1-5,TRBV5-6,TGTGCCAGCAGCTTCTGGACAACCGAACCCCAGCATTTT,CASSFWTTEPQHF
TRBD1,-,TRBJ1-2,TRBV19,TGTGCCAGTAGTCACAGGGGGCGAGACTATGGCTACACCTTC,CASSHRGRDYGYTF
-,once,TRBJ2-5,TRBV6-1,TGTGCCAGCAACTCCCAGGGTGGGGTAGAGACCCAGTACTTC,CASNSQGGVETQYF
TRBD1,-,TRBJ2-7,TRBV5-1,TGCGCCAGCAGCTTATCCGGGACAGGGGCAGACGAGCAGTACTTC,CASSLSGTGADEQYF
-,-,TRBJ2-2,TRBV5-4,TGTGCCAGCAGCTTGGGGGGGCCCACCGGGGAGCTGTTTTTT,CASSLGGPTGELFF
-,once,TRBJ2-7,TRBV10-1,TGCGCCAGCACGGGGAGGCTAGTCTGTTACGAGCAGTACTTC,CASTGRLVCYEQYF
TRBD1,once,TRBJ2-2,TRBV29-1,TGCAGCGTAAACCCGGGACAGCACACCACCGGGGAGCTGTTTTTT,CSVNPGQHTTGELFF
-,-,TRBJ1-1,TRBV19,TGTGCCAGTAGTATGGGGGGCTGGGGCACTGAAGCTTTCTTT,CASSMGGWGTEAFF
TRBD1,-,TRBJ2-7,TRBV11-2,TGTGCCAGCAGCAGCCGGGACAGGGGAAACGAGCAGTACTTC,CASSSRDRGNEQYF
-,few,TRBJ1-2,TRBV18,TGTGCCAGCTCATCGGATAGGTATGGCTACACCTTC,CASSSDRYGYTF
TRBD1,-,TRBJ1-2,TRBV10-3,TGTGCCATCAGTGCCCCAGGGGGCGCGGGAGGCTACACCTTC,CAISAPGGAGGYTF
-,-,TRBJ2-7,TRBV6-1,TGTGCCAGCAGTGAATTAACAGGCGTCTCCTACGAGCAGTACTTC,CASSELTGVSYEQYF
-,-,TRBJ1-1,TRBV5-1,TGCGCCAGCAGCTTCGGGGCACCGAACACTGAAGCTTTCTTT,CASSFGAPNTEAFF
TRBD1,-,TRBJ2-2,TRBV5-1,TGCGCCGGTCGGACAGGGAACACCGGGGAGCTGTTTTTT,CAGRTGNTGELFF
-,-,TRBJ1-5,TRBV28,TGTGCCAGCACTGCACAGGGAAAGGGTTATAGCAATCAGCCCCAGCATTTT,CASTAQGKGYSNQPQHF
-,-,TRBJ2-4,TRBV28,TGTGCCAGCAGTTTATTCCCCTCAGGGACCAAAAACATTCAGTACTTC,CASSLFPSGTKNIQYF
TRBD1,-,TRBJ1-1,TRBV28,TGTGCCAGCAGTTCCGCCGGGACAGGGAACACTGAAGCTTTCTTT,CASSSAGTGNTEAFF
TRBD1,once,TRBJ2-7,TRBV6-5,TGTGCCAGCAGTGACCGGGACAGGGTCTACGAGCAGTACTTC,CASSDRDRVYEQYF
-,-,TRBJ2-5,TRBV9,TGTGCCAGCAGCGTAGGGGGGACACAAGAGACCCAGTACTTC,CASSVGGTQETQYF
-,-,TRBJ1-4,TRBV4-1,TGCGCCAGCAGCAATTCCGGGACGAATCAGGAAAAACTGTTTTTT,CASSNSGTNQEKLFF